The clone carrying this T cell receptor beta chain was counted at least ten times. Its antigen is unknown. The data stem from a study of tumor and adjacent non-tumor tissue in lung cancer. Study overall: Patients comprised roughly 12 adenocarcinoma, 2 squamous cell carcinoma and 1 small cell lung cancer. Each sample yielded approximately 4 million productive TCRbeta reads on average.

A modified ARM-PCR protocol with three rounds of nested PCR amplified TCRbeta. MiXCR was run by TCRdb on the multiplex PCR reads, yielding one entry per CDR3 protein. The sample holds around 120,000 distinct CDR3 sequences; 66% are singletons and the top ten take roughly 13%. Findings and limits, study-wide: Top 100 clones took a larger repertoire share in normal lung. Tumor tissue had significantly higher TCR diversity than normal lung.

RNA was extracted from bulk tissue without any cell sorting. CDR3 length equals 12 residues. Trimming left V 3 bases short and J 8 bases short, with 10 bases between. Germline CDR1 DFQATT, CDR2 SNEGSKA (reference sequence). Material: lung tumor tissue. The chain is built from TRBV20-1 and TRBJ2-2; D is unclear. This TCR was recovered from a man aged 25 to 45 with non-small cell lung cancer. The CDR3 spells CSARDAGGELFF. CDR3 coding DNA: TGCAGTGCTAGGGACGCCGGAGGGGAGCTGTTTTTT.